The rows below give T cell receptor beta chains drawn from one sample of a study of blood T cell repertoires in COVID-19. TCRdb's copy holds only in-frame clones and misses some; the assay was immunoSEQ multiplex PCR. Among some 230,000 clones listed, roughly 83% were seen once. Specimen: peripheral blood. Receptors originate from a woman in her fifties or sixties with acute or convalescent COVID-19. The CDR3 runs from the conserved cysteine through the conserved F or W. The order of the fields is J gene, clone size, D gene, V gene, CDR3 protein, CDR3 DNA. The D gene is left open where the match is weak. Rows may omit the clone size; those that give it use once, few, many or a size class.

j_gene: TRBJ2-2; abundance: -; d_gene: -; v_gene: TRBV5-4; CDR3aa: CASSIGAKGANTGELFF; CDR3nt: TGTGCCAGCAGCATCGGGGCCAAGGGGGCGAACACCGGGGAGCTGTTTTTT
j_gene: TRBJ2-2; abundance: -; d_gene: -; v_gene: TRBV4-1; CDR3aa: CASSYRVAGELFF; CDR3nt: TGCGCCAGCAGTTACAGGGTTGCCGGGGAGCTGTTTTTT
j_gene: TRBJ1-2; abundance: -; d_gene: -; v_gene: TRBV5-6; CDR3aa: CASSLDRAYGYTF; CDR3nt: TGTGCCAGCAGCTTGGACAGGGCGTATGGCTACACCTTC
j_gene: TRBJ1-3; abundance: -; d_gene: -; v_gene: TRBV19; CDR3aa: CASSIDAGAGNTIYF; CDR3nt: TGTGCCAGTAGTATTGACGCCGGAGCGGGAAACACCATATATTTT
j_gene: TRBJ1-1; abundance: once; d_gene: TRBD1; v_gene: TRBV11-2; CDR3aa: CASSLSPDRVTEAFF; CDR3nt: TGTGCCAGCAGCTTATCACCCGACAGGGTCACTGAAGCTTTCTTT
j_gene: TRBJ2-3; abundance: -; d_gene: -; v_gene: TRBV4-2; CDR3aa: CASSQLEFPDTQYF; CDR3nt: TGTGCCAGCAGCCAACTAGAGTTCCCAGATACGCAGTATTTT
j_gene: TRBJ1-5; abundance: -; d_gene: -; v_gene: TRBV19; CDR3aa: CASSIDFPSTINQPQHF; CDR3nt: TGTGCCAGTAGTATAGATTTCCCATCCACTATCAATCAGCCCCAGCATTTT
j_gene: TRBJ1-2; abundance: -; d_gene: -; v_gene: TRBV6-2/TRBV6-3; CDR3aa: CASSDGGIRYGYTF; CDR3nt: TGTGCCAGCAGCGACGGGGGAATCCGCTATGGCTACACCTTC
j_gene: TRBJ1-6; abundance: -; d_gene: -; v_gene: TRBV7-8; CDR3aa: CASSLALRESPLHF; CDR3nt: TGTGCCAGCAGCTTAGCCTTACGGGAATCACCCCTCCACTTT
j_gene: TRBJ2-7; abundance: -; d_gene: TRBD2; v_gene: TRBV7-6; CDR3aa: CASAPFSGRGHEQYF; CDR3nt: TGTGCCAGCGCACCCTTTAGCGGGAGGGGCCACGAGCAGTACTTC
j_gene: TRBJ2-4; abundance: -; d_gene: -; v_gene: TRBV5-4; CDR3aa: CASSFPGTKNIQYF; CDR3nt: TGTGCCAGCAGCTTTCCAGGGACCAAAAACATTCAGTACTTC
j_gene: TRBJ2-7; abundance: -; d_gene: TRBD2; v_gene: TRBV6-1; CDR3aa: CASSDPGLVTHEQYF; CDR3nt: TGTGCCAGCAGTGACCCGGGACTAGTTACCCACGAGCAGTACTTC
j_gene: TRBJ2-2; abundance: many; d_gene: -; v_gene: TRBV11-3; CDR3aa: CASAGRTPAELFF; CDR3nt: TGTGCCAGTGCGGGGAGAACACCGGCGGAGCTGTTTTTT
j_gene: TRBJ1-4; abundance: -; d_gene: -; v_gene: TRBV18; CDR3aa: CASSPSGVGEKLFF; CDR3nt: TGTGCCAGCTCACCATCAGGGGTAGGAGAAAAACTGTTTTTT
j_gene: TRBJ1-5; abundance: few; d_gene: -; v_gene: TRBV18; CDR3aa: CASSPQENQPQHF; CDR3nt: TGTGCCAGCTCACCACAGGAGAATCAGCCCCAGCATTTT
j_gene: TRBJ2-5; abundance: -; d_gene: -; v_gene: TRBV11-2; CDR3aa: CASSLLFYGGQETQYF; CDR3nt: TGTGCCAGCAGCTTATTGTTTTACGGGGGACAAGAGACCCAGTACTTC
j_gene: TRBJ2-3; abundance: -; d_gene: TRBD1; v_gene: TRBV7-9; CDR3aa: CASSRAWTGYTDTQYF; CDR3nt: TGTGCCAGCAGCAGAGCCTGGACAGGATACACAGATACGCAGTATTTT
j_gene: TRBJ1-4; abundance: -; d_gene: -; v_gene: TRBV12-3/TRBV12-4; CDR3aa: CASSTGTREKLFF; CDR3nt: TGTGCCAGCAGTACAGGAACCCGAGAAAAACTGTTTTTT
j_gene: TRBJ1-5; abundance: -; d_gene: -; v_gene: TRBV19; CDR3aa: CATNNRRGQPQHF; CDR3nt: TGTGCCACCAATAATCGGAGGGGACAGCCCCAGCATTTT
j_gene: TRBJ1-4; abundance: -; d_gene: -; v_gene: TRBV11-1; CDR3aa: CASSGRVGEKLFF; CDR3nt: TGTGCCAGCAGCGGGAGGGTTGGAGAAAAACTGTTTTTT
j_gene: TRBJ2-1; abundance: few; d_gene: TRBD2; v_gene: TRBV19; CDR3aa: CASSTSGNHYNEQFF; CDR3nt: TGTGCCAGTAGTACTAGCGGGAATCACTACAATGAGCAGTTCTTC
j_gene: TRBJ2-3; abundance: once; d_gene: TRBD2; v_gene: TRBV7-9; CDR3aa: CASRSGGATDTQYF; CDR3nt: TGTGCCAGCAGGAGCGGGGGGGCGACAGATACGCAGTATTTT
j_gene: TRBJ2-2; abundance: -; d_gene: TRBD2; v_gene: TRBV19; CDR3aa: CASRPSGENTGELFF; CDR3nt: TGTGCCAGTCGCCCCAGCGGGGAGAACACCGGGGAGCTGTTTTTT
j_gene: TRBJ2-1; abundance: -; d_gene: TRBD2; v_gene: TRBV30; CDR3aa: CACLAGGSYNEQFF; CDR3nt: TGTGCCTGCTTAGCGGGAGGATCCTACAATGAGCAGTTCTTC